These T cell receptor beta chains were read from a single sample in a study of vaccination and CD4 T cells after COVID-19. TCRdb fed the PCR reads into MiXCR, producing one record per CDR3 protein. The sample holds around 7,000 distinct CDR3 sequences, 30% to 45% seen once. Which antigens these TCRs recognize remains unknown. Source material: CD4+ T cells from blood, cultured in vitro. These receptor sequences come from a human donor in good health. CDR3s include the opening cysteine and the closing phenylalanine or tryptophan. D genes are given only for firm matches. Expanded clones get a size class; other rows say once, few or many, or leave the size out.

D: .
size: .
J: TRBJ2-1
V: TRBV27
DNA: TGTGCCAGCGGGGGGGGCAGGGGGCTCAATGAGCAGTTCTTC
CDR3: CASGGGRGLNEQFF

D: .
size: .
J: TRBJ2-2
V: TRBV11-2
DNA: TGTGCCAGCAGCGGAGACTGGAACACCGGGGAGCTGTTTTTT
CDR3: CASSGDWNTGELFF

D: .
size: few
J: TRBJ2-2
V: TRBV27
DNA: TGTGCCAGCAGTCCGCATAACACCGGGGAGCTGTTTTTT
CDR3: CASSPHNTGELFF

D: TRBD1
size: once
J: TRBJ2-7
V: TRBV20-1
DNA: TGCAGTGCTGGGATGGACAGGTACGAGCAGTACTTC
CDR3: CSAGMDRYEQYF

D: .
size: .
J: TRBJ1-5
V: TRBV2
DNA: TGTGCCAGCAGTGCTAATCGACCCCAGCCCCAGCATTTT
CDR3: CASSANRPQPQHF

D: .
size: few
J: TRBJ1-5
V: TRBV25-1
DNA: TGTGCCAGCAGTCCGGGGAGCAATCAGCCCCAGCATTTT
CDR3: CASSPGSNQPQHF

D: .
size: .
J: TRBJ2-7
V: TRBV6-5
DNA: TGTGCCAGCAGTTACTTTGGGAAGGGAATGGGAGAGCAGTACTTC
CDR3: CASSYFGKGMGEQYF

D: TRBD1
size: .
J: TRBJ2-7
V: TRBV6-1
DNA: TGTGCCAGCAGGGTTTGGACAGGTAACTACGAGCAGTACTTC
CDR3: CASRVWTGNYEQYF

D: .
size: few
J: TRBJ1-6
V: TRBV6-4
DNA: TGTGCCAGCAGTGACAGGGATAATTCACCCCTCCACTTT
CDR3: CASSDRDNSPLHF

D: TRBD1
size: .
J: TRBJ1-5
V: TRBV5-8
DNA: TGTGCCAGCAGCTTGGGAGACAGGGCGAATCAGCCCCAGCATTTT
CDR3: CASSLGDRANQPQHF

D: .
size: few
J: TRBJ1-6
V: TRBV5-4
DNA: TGTGCCAGCAGCTTGGGCACCAAGTCACCCCTCCACTTT
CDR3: CASSLGTKSPLHF

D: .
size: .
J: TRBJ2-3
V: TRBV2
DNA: TGTGCCAGCAGTGAAGGGGCACAAGATACGCAGTATTTT
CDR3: CASSEGAQDTQYF

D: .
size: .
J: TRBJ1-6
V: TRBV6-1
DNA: TGTGCCAGCAGTGGTACAGCGATACTCTATAATTCACCCCTCCACTTT
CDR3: CASSGTAILYNSPLHF

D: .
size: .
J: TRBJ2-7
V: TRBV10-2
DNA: TGCGCCAGCGGGGGCGCGGGATTTTACGAGCAGTACTTC
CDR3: CASGGAGFYEQYF

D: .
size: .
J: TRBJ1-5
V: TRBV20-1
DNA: TGCAGTGCCATTGACAGGTTCGGTCAGCCCCAGCATTTT
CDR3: CSAIDRFGQPQHF

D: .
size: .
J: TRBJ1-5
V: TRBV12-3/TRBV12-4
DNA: TGTGCCAGCAGTGAACAAGACAGAAATCAGCCCCAGCATTTT
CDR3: CASSEQDRNQPQHF

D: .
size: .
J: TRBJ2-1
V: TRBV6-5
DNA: TGTGCCAGCAGTTCCGACGGTTATGAGCAGTTCTTC
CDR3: CASSSDGYEQFF

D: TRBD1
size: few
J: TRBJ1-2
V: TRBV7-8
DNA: TGTGCCAGCAGCTTAAGTCAGGGGGCCGGTGGCTACACCTTC
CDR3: CASSLSQGAGGYTF

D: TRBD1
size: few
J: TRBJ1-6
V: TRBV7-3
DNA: TGTGCCAGCAGCTTCACAGGGGAGGGGGATTCACCCCTCCACTTT
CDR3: CASSFTGEGDSPLHF

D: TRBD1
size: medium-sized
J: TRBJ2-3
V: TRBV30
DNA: TGTGCCTGGAGTTCCACAGGGGGCCGGAGAGATACGCAGTATTTT
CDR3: CAWSSTGGRRDTQYF

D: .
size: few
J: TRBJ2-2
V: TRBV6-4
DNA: TGTGCCAGCAGTGACAGGGACACCGGGGAGCTGTTTTTT
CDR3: CASSDRDTGELFF

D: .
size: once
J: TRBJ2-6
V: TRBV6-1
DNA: TGTGCCAGCACAAGTAGCGGGGCCAACGTCCTGACTTTC
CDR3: CASTSSGANVLTF

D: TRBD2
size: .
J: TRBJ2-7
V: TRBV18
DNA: TGTGCCAGCTCACCTAGGACGTCGGGGGGAAAAGGGGACGAGCAGTACTTC
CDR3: CASSPRTSGGKGDEQYF

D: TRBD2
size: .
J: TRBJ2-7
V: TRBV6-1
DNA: TGTGCCAGCAGTGAAGCCAGCGGGGGGTCCTACGAGCAGTACTTC
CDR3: CASSEASGGSYEQYF

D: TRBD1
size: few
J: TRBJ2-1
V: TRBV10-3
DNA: TGTGCCATCAGTGAGATGGGGGGACAGGGTGTTGATGAGCAGTTCTTC
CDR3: CAISEMGGQGVDEQFF

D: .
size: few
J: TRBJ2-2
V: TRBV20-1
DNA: TGCAGTGCCCCCGTGGTGGCGAACACCGGGGAGCTGTTTTTT
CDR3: CSAPVVANTGELFF

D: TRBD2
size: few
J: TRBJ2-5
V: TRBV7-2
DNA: TGTGCCAGCAGCTTAGCGGGACTAGCGGGGGCACCGCGGGAGACCCAGTACTTC
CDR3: CASSLAGLAGAPRETQYF

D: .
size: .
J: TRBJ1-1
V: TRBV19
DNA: TGTGCCAGTAGTGTACAGGGGAACACTGAAGCTTTCTTT
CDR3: CASSVQGNTEAFF

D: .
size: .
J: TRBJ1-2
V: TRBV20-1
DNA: TGCAGTGCTAGCAGCCAGGGTAAGGGCTACACCTTC
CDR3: CSASSQGKGYTF

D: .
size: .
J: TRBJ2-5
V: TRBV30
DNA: TGTGCCTGGAGACAGTACCAAGAGACCCAGTACTTC
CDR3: CAWRQYQETQYF

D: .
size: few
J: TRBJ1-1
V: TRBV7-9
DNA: TGTGCCAGCAGCGCCCCGGGGGGCAATCCGAACACTGAAGCTTTCTTT
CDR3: CASSAPGGNPNTEAFF

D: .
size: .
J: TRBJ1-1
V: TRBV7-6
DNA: TGTGCCAGCAGCGGAGACGGGGGAAACACTGAAGCTTTCTTT
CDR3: CASSGDGGNTEAFF

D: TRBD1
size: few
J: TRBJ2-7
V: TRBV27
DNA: TGTGCCAGCAGTTTCTGGGACAGGGGGGAGCAGTACTTC
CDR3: CASSFWDRGEQYF

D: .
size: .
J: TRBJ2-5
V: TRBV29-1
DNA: TGCAGCGTTGAGATATCCCCAGACCATACAGAGACCCAGTACTTC
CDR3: CSVEISPDHTETQYF

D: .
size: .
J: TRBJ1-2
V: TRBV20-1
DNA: TGCAGTGCTAGACCGGGGAAGGACTATGGCTACACCTTC
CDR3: CSARPGKDYGYTF

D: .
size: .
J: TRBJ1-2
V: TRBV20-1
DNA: TGCAGTGCTAGAGATCGCCGCGACTATGGCTACACCTTC
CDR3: CSARDRRDYGYTF

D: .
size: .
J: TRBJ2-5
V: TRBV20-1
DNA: TGCAGTGCTAGTACCGCCCTAGTAGGAGAGACCCAGTACTTC
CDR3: CSASTALVGETQYF

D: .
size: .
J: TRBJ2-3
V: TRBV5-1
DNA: TGCGCCAGCAGCCGAACGGGACAAGATACGCAGTATTTT
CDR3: CASSRTGQDTQYF

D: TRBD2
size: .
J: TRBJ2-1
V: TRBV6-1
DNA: TGTGCCAGCAGTGAAAGTAGCGGGGGGGGCCCCTACAATGAGCAGTTCTTC
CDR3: CASSESSGGGPYNEQFF

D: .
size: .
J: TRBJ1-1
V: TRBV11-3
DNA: TGTGCCAGCAGCTTTGGGGGAGACAACACTGAAGCTTTCTTT
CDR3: CASSFGGDNTEAFF

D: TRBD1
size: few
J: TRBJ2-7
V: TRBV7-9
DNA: TGTGCCAGCAGCTTAGAGGGACAGCTCCACGAGCAGTACTTC
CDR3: CASSLEGQLHEQYF

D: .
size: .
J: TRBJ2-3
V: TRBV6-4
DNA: TGTGCCAGCAGTGCGGGTAGCACAGATACGCAGTATTTT
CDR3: CASSAGSTDTQYF

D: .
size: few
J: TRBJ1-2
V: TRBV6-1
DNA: TGTGCCAGCAGTGAAGTGGGGGTTGGAGGAGGCTACACCTTC
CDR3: CASSEVGVGGGYTF

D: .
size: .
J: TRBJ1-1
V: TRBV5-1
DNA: TGCGCCAGCAGCCGAGGGGGGGTGAACACTGAAGCTTTCTTT
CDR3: CASSRGGVNTEAFF

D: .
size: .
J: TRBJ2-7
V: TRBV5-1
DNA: TGCGCCAGCAGCTTGGAATACGAGCAGTACTTC
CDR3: CASSLEYEQYF

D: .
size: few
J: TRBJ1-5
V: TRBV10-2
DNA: TGCGCCAGCAGAACCGGGCCTCCGGCGAATCAGCCCCAGCATTTT
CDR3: CASRTGPPANQPQHF

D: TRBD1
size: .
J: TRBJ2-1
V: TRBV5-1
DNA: TGCGCCAGAGGAAAGGACAGGGATGAGCAGTTCTTC
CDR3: CARGKDRDEQFF

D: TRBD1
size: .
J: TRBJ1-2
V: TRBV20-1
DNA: TGCAGTGCAACCCCCTTACAGGGGGCGAAGTTTAGGTATGGCTACACCTTC
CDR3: CSATPLQGAKFRYGYTF

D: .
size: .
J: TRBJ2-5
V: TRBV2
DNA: TGTGCCAGCAGTCACCAATCGGGTTTACAAGAGACCCAGTACTTC
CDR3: CASSHQSGLQETQYF

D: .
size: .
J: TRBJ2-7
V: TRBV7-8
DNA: TGTGCCAGCAGCCAAACCCTCGGTCCCCTGGGCGAGCAGTACTTC
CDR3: CASSQTLGPLGEQYF

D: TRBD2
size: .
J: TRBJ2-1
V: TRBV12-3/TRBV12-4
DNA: TGTGCCACTCTGAGACTAGCGGGTAACAATGAGCAGTTCTTC
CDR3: CATLRLAGNNEQFF

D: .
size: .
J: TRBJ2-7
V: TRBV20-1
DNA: TGCAGTGCTAGGGGGGGACAGTCTTCCTACGAGCAGTACTTC
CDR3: CSARGGQSSYEQYF

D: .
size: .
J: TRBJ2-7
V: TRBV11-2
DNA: TGTGCCAGCACCTGGGACTTCTCCTACGAGCAGTACTTC
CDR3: CASTWDFSYEQYF

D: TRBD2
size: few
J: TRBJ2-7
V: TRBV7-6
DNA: TGTGCCAGCAGCACCAAGACTAGCGGGGAGTTCTACGAGCAGTACTTC
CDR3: CASSTKTSGEFYEQYF

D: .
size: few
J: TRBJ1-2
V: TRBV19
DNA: TGTGCCAGTAGAGACTTCTATGGCTACACCTTC
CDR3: CASRDFYGYTF